This TCR beta chain was sequenced in a study of blood T cells in healthy people across ages. Looking at the study overall: Capturing about one barcoded beta molecule per two T cells was achieved by template switching. Study-wide findings and caveats: Observed TCR beta diversity per million T cells went down as age went up. This fall followed a roughly linear course with age. Versus aged donors, long-lived donors had higher diversity and more naive CD4+ cells.

About this clonotype: Its antigen is as yet unknown.

The CDR3 runs 12 residues. With 1 base removed from V and 7 bases from J, the gap between germline ends came to 8 bases. Germline loops: CDR1 DFQATT, CDR2 SNEGSKA (reference sequence). Alongside a J-beta primer mix, a sample-barcoded 5' primer served in a second PCR lasting roughly 6 to 11 cycles. TCRdb re-analysed the 5' RACE reads in MiXCR, keeping a single row per CDR3 protein. Of some 1.1 million distinct CDR3 sequences in the sample, 35% to 40% are singletons; the top ten hold around 13%. Sequenced material: blood. This TCR came from a young man in good health. V is TRBV20-1 and J is TRBJ2-1; possible D gene TRBD2, 5 bases. The CDR3 DNA reads as TGCAGTGCTAGAGGGACTTCAAATGAGCAGTTCTTC. It encodes CSARGTSNEQFF.